The 27 T cell receptor beta chains in this list originate from one sample, sequenced in a study of blood T cell repertoires in COVID-19. Sequencing used immunoSEQ multiplex PCR; TCRdb keeps in-frame clones, though not all of them. The sample records about 100,000 clones, about 84% being singletons. The sequencing input was peripheral blood. All receptors come from a human donor in a cohort sampled during active COVID-19.

CDR3: CATSREGTGYNQPQHF. CDR3 coding DNA: TGTGCCACCAGCAGAGAGGGCACAGGCTACAATCAGCCCCAGCATTTT. The chain joins TRBV15 to TRBJ1-5; possible D gene TRBD1, 5 bases. V was cut by 0 bases and J by 3 bases, with 12 bases left in between. The CDR3 length is 16 residues. The V gene's germline CDR1 is LNHNV and CDR2 YYDKDF (reference sequence).

V gene TRBV29-1 combines with J gene TRBJ1-2; D is perhaps TRBD1 (6 bases). CDR3 size: 15 residues. Germline V CDR1 and CDR2: SQVTM, ANQGSEA. V was clipped by 2 bases and J by 5 bases, with 18 bases between them. CDR3 loop: CSVENQPDRKYGYTF. The CDR3 DNA follows: TGCAGCGTTGAAAACCAACCGGACAGAAAATATGGCTACACCTTC.

This clone was counted a few times. The gene calls are TRBV5-4 and TRBJ1-1; 10 nucleotides match TRBD1. The trim removed 1 base at V and 6 bases at J, leaving 6 bases unmatched. The CDR3 has 15 amino acids. The germline CDR1 and CDR2 sequences are SGHNT and YYREEE (reference sequence). The CDR3 loop is CASSLWGTGVPEAFF. The CDR3 DNA follows: TGTGCCAGCAGCTTGTGGGGGACAGGGGTCCCTGAAGCTTTCTTT.

The chain couples TRBV5-4 to TRBJ2-1, with 14 bases aligning to TRBD2. This CDR3 is 17 amino acids long. CDR1 and CDR2 (germline): SGHNT, YYREEE (reference sequence). V was clipped by 4 bases and J by 3 bases; unmatched bases: 6. CDR3 nucleotide sequence: TGTGCCAGCAGCGCCGGGACTAGCGGGAGTAGCTACAATGAGCAGTTCTTC. This sequence encodes CASSAGTSGSSYNEQFF.

The V call is TRBV7-9, the J call TRBJ2-2; D call uncertain. Germline CDR1 SEHNR, CDR2 FQNEAQ (reference sequence). This CDR3 contains 14 residues. The V end was cut by 2 bases, the J end by 1 base, with 5 bases between. The CDR3 sequence: CASSLRLNTGELFF. The CDR3 nucleotides read TGTGCCAGCAGCTTACGACTGAACACCGGGGAGCTGTTTTTT.

The rearrangement joins TRBV5-6 to TRBJ2-7, with 9 bases lining up with TRBD2. Per germline, CDR1 SGHDT and CDR2 YYEEEE. The length of the CDR3 is 13 residues. The V and J ends lost 1 base and 9 bases, in that order; junction bases with no gene match: 5. CDR3 nucleotide sequence: TGTGCCAGCAGCTTGCCCAGCGGGGGGATGCAGTACTTC. This sequence encodes CASSLPSGGMQYF. The complete variable domain, with remaining parts taken from reference TRBV5-6 and TRBJ2-7, reads DAGVTQSPTHLIKTRGQQVTLRCSPKSGHDTVSWYQQALGQGPQFIFQYYEEEERQRGNFPDRFSGHQFPNYSSELNVNALLLGDSALYLCASSLPSGGMQYFGPGTRLTVT.

The chain combines TRBV18 with TRBJ1-4; 10 bases agree with TRBD1. After removal of 8 bases from V and 4 bases from J, the junction contained 7 bases not matched to a gene. This CDR3 has 15 residues. Germline loops: CDR1 KGHSH, CDR2 LQKENI. CDR3 loop: CASTPRTGGNEKLFF. The DNA for the CDR3 is TGTGCCAGCACCCCGCGGACAGGGGGTAATGAAAAACTGTTTTTT.

The chain uses TRBV10-3 and TRBJ1-5; TRBD1 matches 9 bases. V was clipped by 6 bases and J by 6 bases; unmatched bases: 6. Per germline, CDR1 ENHRY and CDR2 SYGVKD. This CDR3 is built from 14 residues. CDR3 sequence (DNA): TGTGCCATCAGCGGACAGGGGATCGGTCAGCCCCAGCATTTT. Protein: CAISGQGIGQPQHF.

J is TRBJ1-4 and V is TRBV30, with no clear D. The germline V and J ends were trimmed by 3 bases and 2 bases, with 10 bases remaining between them. Germline CDR1 reads GTSNPN; CDR2 reads SVGIG (reference sequence). The CDR3 covers 14 residues. CDR3 coding DNA: TGTGCCTGGAGCGCTAAAAGCACTAATGAAAAACTGTTTTTT. Translation gives CAWSAKSTNEKLFF.

This clone was seen just once. The rearrangement links TRBV10-3 to TRBJ2-5, with 13 bases that match TRBD2. The CDR3 is 15 residues long. V lost 4 bases and J lost 2; bases outside the gene matches: 1. Germline V gene sequence: CDR1 ENHRY, CDR2 SYGVKD. The CDR3 here is CAISGTSGGQETQYF. The CDR3, as DNA: TGTGCCATCAGTGGGACTAGCGGGGGACAAGAGACCCAGTACTTC.

The rearrangement uses TRBV5-6 and TRBJ1-5, with D perhaps TRBD1 (6 bases). The germline CDR1 and CDR2 sequences are SGHDT and YYEEEE. The CDR3 spans 15 residues. V was cut by 0 bases and J by 6 bases, with 13 bases left in between. CDR3 residues: CASSLAGTSPQPQHF. DNA for the CDR3: TGTGCCAGCAGCTTGGCCGGGACATCGCCTCAGCCCCAGCATTTT.

The chain employs TRBV7-2 and TRBJ2-3, with no clear D. CDR3 length equals 14 residues. CDR1 and CDR2 (germline): SGHTA, FQGNSA. Deletions cut 6 bases from V and 0 bases from J, with 10 bases between. The DNA of the CDR3 is TGTGCCAGCAGGCCTAGAATTAGCACAGATACGCAGTATTTT. Amino acid sequence: CASRPRISTDTQYF. The full variable domain, completed using reference TRBV7-2 and TRBJ2-3, is GAGVSQSPSNKVTEKGKDVELRCDPISGHTALYWYRQSLGQGLEFLIYFQGNSAPDKSGLPSDRFSAERTGGSVSTLTIQRTQQEDSAVYLCASRPRISTDTQYFGPGTRLTVL.

The chain uses TRBV6-5 and TRBJ2-5; unclear D gene. The CDR3 is made up of 13 amino acids. Trimming pared 6 bases from V and 5 bases from J, leaving 13 bases between. Looked up from germline, CDR1 is MNHEY and CDR2 is SVGAGI. CDR3 coding DNA: TGTGCCAGCAGGCTCTTAACCCAGGAGACCCAGTACTTC. Its protein product is CASRLLTQETQYF.

The V call is TRBV27, the J call TRBJ1-1; possibly TRBD1 for D (5 bases). From germline, CDR1 is MNHEY and CDR2 SMNVEV (reference sequence). The CDR3 loop spans 13 amino acids. The ends were cut back, 7 bases at V and 1 base at J, with 10 bases in the middle. The CDR3 here is CASKTEWNTEAFF. Written as DNA, the CDR3 is TGTGCCAGCAAGACAGAATGGAACACTGAAGCTTTCTTT.

This chain links TRBV9 with TRBJ2-3; 11 bases are shared with TRBD2. The germline V gene encodes CDR1 SGDLS and CDR2 YYNGEE. J lost 3 bases, V lost 4 bases, and 10 bases had no gene match. The CDR3 runs 17 residues. This chain's CDR3 is CASSPSYSSGRTDTQYF. Here the CDR3 DNA reads TGTGCCAGCAGCCCCAGCTACTCTAGCGGGAGGACAGATACGCAGTATTTT.

The CDR3 nucleotides read TGTGCCAGCAGCTTAGATGGTACAGGTGGCTACACCTTC. This encodes CASSLDGTGGYTF. The chain employs TRBV11-2 and TRBJ1-2, with D possibly being TRBD1 (5 bases). Deletions cut 0 bases from V and 7 bases from J, with 9 bases between. CDR3 length: 13 amino acids. CDR1 and CDR2 (germline): SGHAT, FQNNGV.

A single count supports this clone. This chain links TRBV6-5 with TRBJ1-2; unclear D gene. The CDR3 is 16 amino acids. Trimming pared 0 bases from V and 3 bases from J, leaving 14 bases between. Germline V CDR1 and CDR2: MNHEY, SVGAGI. As DNA, the CDR3 is TGTGCCAGCAGTTACTCGATGTTCTCGGGGTACTATGGCTACACCTTC. It codes for CASSYSMFSGYYGYTF.

The chain uses TRBV5-1 and TRBJ2-5, with 9 bases fitting TRBD2. V lost 3 bases to trimming and J lost 2 bases; unmatched junction nucleotides: 2. The CDR3 is 14 amino acids. Germline values: CDR1 SGHRS, CDR2 YFSETQ. The CDR3: CASSSSGDQETQYF. The DNA of the CDR3 is TGCGCCAGCAGCTCTAGCGGGGATCAAGAGACCCAGTACTTC.

The gene calls are TRBV19 and TRBJ1-5; D may be TRBD1 (5 bases). There are 15 residues in the CDR3. Germline V CDR1 and CDR2: LNHDA, SQIVND (reference sequence). Trimming removed 6 bases at V and 7 bases at J, with 19 bases between. The CDR3 DNA follows: TGTGCCAGTAGAGATCTGACCGGGGGGTCGCAGCCCCAGCATTTT. Residues: CASRDLTGGSQPQHF.

CDR3 nucleotide sequence: TGTGCCAGCAGCTCGACAGGGGACAATGAGCAGTTCTTC. This encodes CASSSTGDNEQFF. The genes are TRBV7-9 and TRBJ2-1; 8 nucleotides agree with TRBD1. The ends lost 4 bases at V and 5 bases at J; junction bases unmatched: 1. Germline loops: CDR1 SEHNR, CDR2 FQNEAQ (reference sequence). This CDR3 comprises 13 residues.

The chain employs TRBV4-2 and TRBJ2-5; the match to TRBD1 covers 8 bases. CDR1 and CDR2 (germline): LGHNA, YNFKEQ. V lost 4 bases to trimming and J lost 5 bases; unmatched junction nucleotides: 12. The CDR3 covers 16 residues. The CDR3 sequence is CASSPGVAGGAETQYF. CDR3 DNA sequence: TGTGCCAGCAGCCCAGGTGTGGCAGGGGGCGCGGAGACCCAGTACTTC.

This clone has only one observation. The chain is built from TRBV7-2 and TRBJ2-5; 8 bases match TRBD2. Trimming removed 3 bases from V and 2 bases from J; junction bases left unmatched: 8. The CDR3 consists of 16 residues. Germline V gives CDR1 SGHTA, CDR2 FQGNSA. CDR3 region: CASSFAGTRGQETQYF. CDR3 sequence (DNA): TGTGCCAGCAGCTTCGCCGGGACTAGGGGACAAGAGACCCAGTACTTC.

The V call is TRBV2, the J call TRBJ2-5, with 12 bases lining up with TRBD2. Trimming took 6 bases from V and 4 from J; bases not matched to a gene: 3. The CDR3 extends over 14 amino acids. From germline, CDR1 is SNHLY and CDR2 FYNNEI. The CDR3 nucleotides read TGTGCCAGCAGAGGGGGACTAGCGGGAGAGACCCAGTACTTC. Translation: CASRGGLAGETQYF.

As for this clone: A read error may account for a junction end that differs from germline. V is TRBV7-7 and J is TRBJ2-2; D is perhaps TRBD1 (6 bases). Germline V CDR1 and CDR2: SSHAT, FNYEAQ (reference sequence). The CDR3 totals 14 residues. The CDR3 DNA reads TGTGCTAGCAGCTACCGACAGGACACCGGGGAGCTGTTTTTT. It is translated as CASSYRQDTGELFF.

This chain uses TRBV3-1 (or the pseudogene TRBV3-2) with TRBJ2-7; a weak D match, TRBD1 (6 bases). The germline V and J ends were trimmed by 2 bases and 4 bases, with 15 bases remaining between them. The V gene's germline CDR1 is LGHDT and CDR2 YNNKEL (reference sequence). The CDR3 sequence is 15 residues long. This CDR3 is CASSQSSDRVYEQYF. The DNA for the CDR3 is TGTGCCAGCAGCCAATCTTCGGACAGAGTTTACGAGCAGTACTTC.

The rearrangement uses TRBV15 and TRBJ1-2; maybe TRBD1 (5 bases). Deletions cut 5 bases from V and 4 bases from J, with 11 bases between. This CDR3 has 13 residues. Germline V gives CDR1 LNHNV, CDR2 YYDKDF (reference sequence). CDR3: CATSLGGGYGYTF. The CDR3 DNA reads as TGTGCCACCAGCCTCGGGGGGGGCTATGGCTACACCTTC. Complete variable domain (other parts from reference TRBV15 and TRBJ1-2): DAMVIQNPRYQVTQFGKPVTLSCSQTLNHNVMYWYQQKSSQAPKLLFHYYDKDFNNEADTPDNFQSRRPNTSFCFLDIRSPGLGDTAMYLCATSLGGGYGYTFGSGTRLTVV.

The chain uses TRBV4-3 and TRBJ1-4; no firm D call. The V end was cut by 0 bases, the J end by 7 bases, with 6 bases between. This CDR3 comprises 13 residues. Germline assignment: CDR1 LGHNA and CDR2 YSLEER. CDR3 loop: CASSQDVLEKLFF. Here the CDR3 DNA reads TGCGCCAGCAGCCAAGACGTCCTTGAAAAACTGTTTTTT.